These 10 T cell receptor beta chains came from one sample sequenced in a study of metastatic and nonmetastatic thyroid tumors. No patient had received any treatment before thyroid surgery. TCRdb re-called the PCR reads via MiXCR. The sample comprises tens of thousands of clones, around 13% of which are singletons, and roughly 9.1% rests with the top ten. The sample was tumor tissue. All receptors come from a female donor with papillary thyroid cancer or a benign thyroid nodule (not recorded which). Some clones in this sample may be carry-over from other donors' samples.

This clone was detected ten times or more. The chain joins TRBV19 to TRBJ2-1; 7 bases line up with TRBD1. The CDR3 loop spans 14 amino acids. V lost 3 bases and J lost 7; bases outside the gene matches: 6. Germline-derived CDR1 and CDR2 are LNHDA and SQIVND (reference sequence). The CDR3 DNA follows: TGTGCCAGTAGTATGTCGGCAGGGGGTAATGAGCAGTTCTTC. This gives the protein CASSMSAGGNEQFF.

This clone was seen many times. This chain joins TRBV11-2 and TRBJ2-4; D not certain. Germline CDR1 SGHAT, CDR2 FQNNGV. This CDR3 has 11 amino acids. V shed 3 bases and J shed 7 bases, with 4 bases lying between them. The CDR3 bases are TGTGCCAGCAGCTTTAAGAACATTCAGTACTTC. This gives the protein CASSFKNIQYF.

This clone showed up just a few times. This sequence may be a read error, since a much larger clone differs from it by one base. Other nucleotide sequences from this sample produce the same CDR3. This chain joins TRBV11-3 and TRBJ2-3; maybe TRBD2 (5 bases). Trimming shortened V by 5 bases and J by 5 bases, and 14 bases separated the two germline ends. Germline V gives CDR1 SGHNT, CDR2 YENEEA. This CDR3 has 14 amino acids. The CDR3, as DNA: TGTGCCAGCAGCCCCCCCCTAGCCCGAGATACGCAGTATTTT. Protein: CASSPPLARDTQYF.

This clone was picked up a small number of times. A much larger clone lies one base from this, so it may be a read error. Additional DNA sequences in this sample encode the identical CDR3. This sequence joins TRBV9 and TRBJ1-3; D is possibly TRBD1 (5 bases). The CDR3 runs 15 residues. The V end was cut by 4 bases, the J end by 4 bases, with 15 bases between. In germline, CDR1 is SGDLS, CDR2 YYNGEE. CDR3: CASSFTGNSGNTIYF. The CDR3, as DNA: TGTGCCAGCAGCTTTACAGGAAACTCCGGAAACACCATATATTTT.

This clone was seen a handful of times. A much bigger clone sits one base away, suggesting this may be a read error. The sample has other DNA sequences that encode this CDR3 too. This chain uses TRBV27 with TRBJ2-3; 13 nucleotides agree with TRBD2. The ends lost 5 bases at V and 2 bases at J; junction bases unmatched: 7. The germline CDR1 and CDR2 sequences are MNHEY and SMNVEV (reference sequence). The length of the CDR3 is 17 residues. CDR3 in amino acids: CASSGTGTSGNTDTQYF. In DNA form, the CDR3 reads TGTGCCAGCAGTGGTACCGGGACTAGCGGGAACACAGATACGCAGTATTTT.

This clone showed up many times. The chain has TRBV19 and TRBJ2-7, with 7 bases that match TRBD1. CDR3 size: 17 residues. V lost 5 bases to trimming and J lost 2 bases; unmatched junction nucleotides: 15. Looked up from germline, CDR1 is LNHDA and CDR2 is SQIVND (reference sequence). The CDR3 coding sequence is TGTGCCAGTAGTCCTCCGATAAAACAGGGGTGGACCTACGAGCAGTACTTC. Translated, it gives CASSPPIKQGWTYEQYF.

This clone was counted ten times or more. The gene calls are TRBV12-3 or TRBV12-4 and TRBJ1-1; 7 bases are shared with TRBD1. The CDR3 is 14 amino acids. V was clipped by 4 bases and J by 11 bases; unmatched bases: 13. The DNA of the CDR3 is TGTGCCAGCAGTTCGGTAGACAGGGAGGAGGGGGCTTTCTTT. Residues: CASSSVDREEGAFF.

The sample holds many counts of this clone. The chain recombines TRBV28 with TRBJ2-1, with 8 nucleotides matching TRBD2. The CDR3 covers 15 residues. V was pared by 6 bases and J by 4 bases, with 8 bases of the junction left unmatched. Looked up from germline, CDR1 is MDHEN and CDR2 is SYDVKM. The CDR3: CASSTPGLDYNEQFF. CDR3 nucleotides: TGTGCCAGCAGCACCCCGGGACTAGATTACAATGAGCAGTTCTTC.

This clone was observed many times. The rearrangement joins TRBV24-1 to TRBJ2-4; tentative D call: TRBD2 (6 bases). Trimming stripped 0 bases from V and 9 bases from J, with 11 bases between. Looked up from germline, CDR1 is KGHDR and CDR2 is SFDVKD. CDR3 size: 14 residues. CDR3 sequence (DNA): TGTGCCACCAGTGATTTGCTAGGGGACTGCATTCAGTACTTC. Translating gives CATSDLLGDCIQYF.

Many counts were recorded for this clone. The chain recombines TRBV20-1 with TRBJ2-1; 7 bases are a match to TRBD2. Per the germline V gene, CDR1 is DFQATT and CDR2 is SNEGSKA (reference sequence). V trimming: 3 bases; J trimming: 6 bases; junction bases outside the gene matches: 8. This CDR3 has 14 residues. CDR3 nucleotide sequence: TGCAGTGCTAGGGTCAGCGGGATCTTCAATGAGCAGTTCTTC. Translated, it gives CSARVSGIFNEQFF.